The 27 T cell receptor beta chains below come from one sample, sequenced in a study of T cells in Graves' hyperthyroidism and ophthalmopathy. From RNA transcripts, TCR beta CDR3 regions were amplified. HTBI primers were employed in a first-round RT-PCR of the TCR CDR3. Via MiXCR, TCRdb re-called the multiplex PCR reads, giving one row per CDR3 protein. This table has about 380,000 distinct CDR3 sequences, roughly 13% appearing once. The sample comprised blood. Receptors originate from a man between 25 and 39 years old with Graves' hyperthyroidism that later progressed to Graves' ophthalmopathy.

This clonotype was counted ten times or more. The rearrangement links TRBV20-1 to TRBJ2-7, with 9 positions matching TRBD2. With V trimmed by 1 base and J by 4 bases, 5 bases remained unmatched. Germline-derived CDR1 and CDR2 are DFQATT and SNEGSKA (reference sequence). This CDR3 region has 14 residues. For the CDR3, the DNA is TGCAGTGCTAGAGGGGCTAGCGGGATATACGAGCAGTACTTC. This codes for CSARGASGIYEQYF.

This clonotype was seen repeatedly, ten times or more. The V gene is TRBV24-1, the J gene TRBJ1-2; possible D gene TRBD1, 5 bases. Trimming cost V 4 bases and J 4 bases, with 12 bases left between them. The CDR3 length is 14 residues. Germline CDR1 and CDR2: KGHDR and SFDVKD. Written as DNA, the CDR3 is TGTGCCACCAGTGACCCCGGGACCGTCTATGGCTACACCTTC. Encoded protein: CATSDPGTVYGYTF.

The genes are TRBV7-6 and TRBJ2-3, with TRBD2 identical over 14 bases. The CDR3 sequence is 18 residues long. Trimming at V came to 5 bases and at J to 0 bases, leaving 7 bases not matched to a gene. The V gene's germline CDR1 is SGHVS and CDR2 FNYEAQ. CDR3: CASSLRTSGGLSTDTQYF. The CDR3 nucleotides are TGTGCCAGCAGCCTCCGGACTAGCGGGGGGCTTAGCACAGATACGCAGTATTTT.

The rearrangement joins TRBV9 to TRBJ1-3; D is possibly TRBD1 (5 bases). Germline V CDR1 and CDR2: SGDLS, YYNGEE. V dropped 0 bases and J dropped 3 bases, with 7 bases sitting between them. The CDR3 totals 14 residues. CDR3 residues: CASSVGGIGNTIYF. The CDR3 bases are TGTGCCAGCAGCGTAGGGGGGATTGGAAACACCATATATTTT.

This sequence joins TRBV6-1 and TRBJ2-4; D is tentatively TRBD1 or TRBD2 (6 bases each). This CDR3 is built from 14 residues. Per germline, CDR1 MNHNS and CDR2 SASEGT. V dropped 3 bases and J dropped 3 bases, with 9 bases sitting between them. The CDR3 DNA follows: TGTGCCAGCAGTGATGGAGGGGGCAAAAACATTCAGTACTTC. As protein: CASSDGGGKNIQYF.

Ten or more counts support this clonotype. V usage is TRBV7-9 and J usage is TRBJ1-5; 9 bases are a match to TRBD1. There are 15 residues in the CDR3. CDR1 is SEHNR and CDR2 is FQNEAQ in the germline V gene (reference sequence). With V trimmed by 5 bases and J by 8 bases, 10 bases remained unmatched. CDR3 in DNA: TGTGCCAGCAGCGATAACAGGGGGCGAGAGGAGCCCCAGCATTTT. Translating it yields CASSDNRGREEPQHF. Looking up the rest from reference TRBV7-9 and TRBJ1-5 gives the full variable domain: DTGVSQNPRHKITKRGQNVTFRCDPISEHNRLYWYRQTLGQGPEFLTYFQNEAQLEKSRLLSDRFSAERPKGSFSTLEIQRTEQGDSAMYLCASSDNRGREEPQHFGDGTRLSIL.

This clonotype showed up many times. The chain employs TRBV11-1 and TRBJ1-1, with D possibly TRBD1 on 5 matching bases. CDR3 length: 14 residues. The germline gives CDR1 SGHAT, CDR2 FQDESV (reference sequence). Trimming stripped 5 bases from V and 4 bases from J, with 14 bases between. In nucleotides, the CDR3 is TGTGCCAGCAGCCGGGACCCGGCAGGCACTGAAGCTTTCTTT. This encodes CASSRDPAGTEAFF.

As concerns this clonotype: This may be a read error, as it is one base from a much larger clone. The CDR3 does not end in the conserved phenylalanine or tryptophan, so this is likely a read error. The rearrangement uses TRBV7-9 and TRBJ1-3; maybe TRBD1 (5 bases). This CDR3 has 14 residues. Deletions cut 4 bases from V and 3 bases from J, with 10 bases between. Germline assignment: CDR1 SEHNR and CDR2 FQNEAQ (reference sequence). The CDR3 DNA is TGTGCCAGCAGCTCCCGGGACGGTGGAAACACCATATATATT. It codes for CASSSRDGGNTIYI.

This clonotype was seen at least ten times. The V gene is TRBV12-3 or TRBV12-4, the J gene TRBJ1-3; D possibly corresponds to TRBD1 (6 bases). V lost 6 bases to trimming and J lost 4 bases, with 19 bases between them. The CDR3 is 16 residues long. The CDR3 reads CASSPSGQGRGNTIYF. The CDR3, as DNA: TGTGCCAGCAGCCCCTCGGGGCAGGGGCGCGGAAACACCATATATTTT.

This clonotype appeared many times. The V gene is TRBV29-1, the J gene TRBJ2-7, with a possible D match to TRBD1 (6 bases). Germline CDR1 reads SQVTM; CDR2 reads ANQGSEA. The V gene lost 1 base and the J gene lost 1 base, with 8 bases spanning the gap. This CDR3 has 13 amino acids. CDR3 residues: CSVEGGQSYEQYF. DNA for the CDR3: TGCAGCGTTGAAGGGGGACAATCCTACGAGCAGTACTTC.

This clonotype was recorded at least ten times. The rearrangement joins TRBV27 to TRBJ2-7; no firm D call. The V gene lost 5 bases and the J gene lost 4 bases, with 9 bases spanning the gap. The germline V gene has CDR1 MNHEY and CDR2 SMNVEV (reference sequence). The CDR3 sequence is 12 residues long. The CDR3, as DNA: TGTGCCAGCAGTCCTGGATTGTACGAGCAGTACTTC. Protein product: CASSPGLYEQYF.

The V call is TRBV12-3 or TRBV12-4, the J call TRBJ1-2; D not certain. CDR3 length equals 13 residues. The germline V and J ends were trimmed by 7 bases and 8 bases, with 17 bases remaining between them. The chain's CDR3 is CASTPQAVGGYTF. DNA for the CDR3: TGTGCCAGCACCCCGCAGGCAGTAGGGGGCTACACCTTC.

This clonotype was recorded many times. The chain carries TRBV10-3 and TRBJ1-2; D is unresolved. Trimming took 2 bases from V and 4 from J, leaving 11 bases between them. Germline CDR1 ENHRY, CDR2 SYGVKD. There are 14 residues in the CDR3. The CDR3 DNA follows: TGTGCCATCAGTGAGCCTCGCGGCCCCTATGGCTACACCTTC. This encodes CAISEPRGPYGYTF.

This clonotype was counted between two and nine times. V is TRBV28 and J is TRBJ1-5; TRBD1 agrees at 8 bases. Germline CDR1 is MDHEN and CDR2 is SYDVKM. V gave up 4 bases and J gave up 0 bases; unmatched junction bases: 8. The CDR3 runs to 17 residues. The CDR3 protein is CASSSEDRAYSNQPQHF. DNA for the CDR3: TGTGCCAGCAGTTCCGAGGACAGGGCATATAGCAATCAGCCCCAGCATTTT.

The chain uses TRBV7-9 and TRBJ2-3, with D unclear. The ends were cut back, 1 base at V and 4 bases at J, with 12 bases in the middle. Germline CDR1 is SEHNR and CDR2 is FQNEAQ (reference sequence). The CDR3 length is 15 residues. The DNA of the CDR3 is TGTGCCAGCAGCTTAGACGGGTTAGAGGCAGATACGCAGTATTTT. Protein sequence: CASSLDGLEADTQYF.

This clonotype came up many times. This sequence joins TRBV5-1 and TRBJ2-7; TRBD1 aligns across 11 bases. CDR1 is SGHRS and CDR2 is YFSETQ in the germline V gene. Germline trimming cut 7 bases from V and 5 bases from J; bases unmatched to any gene: 8. The CDR3 extends over 14 amino acids. The chain's CDR3 is CASGRTGGLHEQYF. The CDR3 DNA is TGCGCCAGCGGGCGGACAGGGGGCCTCCACGAGCAGTACTTC.

This clonotype was counted many times. V usage is TRBV11-3 and J usage is TRBJ1-1; D gene ambiguous. CDR1 and CDR2 from the germline V gene are SGHNT and YENEEA. The CDR3 covers 14 residues. V lost 2 bases, J lost 2 bases, and 9 bases lay in between. The CDR3 DNA follows: TGTGCCAGCAGCTTAACCCTGGAAAACACTGAAGCTTTCTTT. Translation: CASSLTLENTEAFF.

This clonotype was counted a few times. The chain employs TRBV7-9 and TRBJ2-3; 9 bases fit TRBD1. CDR1 SEHNR and CDR2 FQNEAQ come from the germline V gene (reference sequence). Unmatched junction bases numbered 5, after V lost 3 bases and J lost 1 base. This CDR3 has 16 amino acids. The CDR3: CASSFARTGGTDTQYF. The CDR3 coding sequence is TGTGCCAGCAGCTTCGCCAGGACAGGGGGCACAGATACGCAGTATTTT.

This clonotype was found many times. The CDR3 sequence is CASSLDRDTQYF. DNA of the CDR3: TGTGCCAGCAGCTTAGACAGGGATACGCAGTATTTT. This rearrangement joins TRBV11-2 to TRBJ2-3; D gene unclear. CDR1 SGHAT and CDR2 FQNNGV come from the germline V gene. This CDR3 has 12 residues. V dropped 0 bases and J dropped 6 bases, with 4 bases sitting between them.

The chain employs TRBV28 and TRBJ1-2; maybe TRBD1 (5 bases). This CDR3 is 16 amino acids long. The V end lost 3 bases, the J end lost 6 bases, and 20 bases lay between the germline ends. Per germline, CDR1 MDHEN and CDR2 SYDVKM. The CDR3 DNA reads TGTGCCAGCAGTTTTAAATCCATGGGACGACGCAATGGCTACACCTTC. Residues: CASSFKSMGRRNGYTF.

This clonotype was seen repeatedly, ten times or more. The J gene is TRBJ2-1, the V gene TRBV7-9, with 10 bases fitting TRBD1. The CDR3 covers 18 residues. With 5 bases clipped from V and 0 bases from J, the junction kept 10 bases outside the gene matches. CDR1 is SEHNR and CDR2 is FQNEAQ in the germline V gene (reference sequence). The CDR3 loop is CASSLRDRGKGSYNEQFF. The CDR3 DNA is TGTGCCAGCAGCCTCCGGGACAGGGGAAAGGGCTCCTACAATGAGCAGTTCTTC.

This clonotype was observed at least ten times. This sequence joins TRBV28 and TRBJ2-2; 10 bases align to TRBD1. J gave up 7 bases and V 8 bases, and 4 bases lay outside the gene matches. There are 13 residues in the CDR3. CDR1 MDHEN and CDR2 SYDVKM come from the germline V gene. CDR3: CASRQGAGGELFF. The CDR3 bases are TGTGCCAGCCGACAGGGGGCCGGCGGGGAGCTGTTTTTT. Combining the CDR3 with reference TRBV28 and TRBJ2-2 gives the whole variable domain DVKVTQSSRYLVKRTGEKVFLECVQDMDHENMFWYRQDPGLGLRLIYFSYDVKMKEKGDIPEGYSVSREKKERFSLILESASTNQTSMYLCASRQGAGGELFFGEGSRLTVL.

The CDR3 spells CASSSSGQGTYGYTF. Here the CDR3 DNA reads TGCGCCAGCAGCTCTTCGGGACAGGGGACCTATGGCTACACCTTC. J is TRBJ1-2 and V is TRBV5-1; 10 bases match TRBD1. CDR1 SGHRS and CDR2 YFSETQ come from the germline V gene. After removal of 3 bases from V and 4 bases from J, the junction contained 6 bases not matched to a gene. CDR3 size: 15 residues.

At least ten counts were recorded for this clonotype. The chain has TRBV7-8 and TRBJ1-5, with 7 positions matching TRBD1. The CDR3 sequence is 17 residues long. Germline trimming cut 5 bases from V and 7 bases from J; bases unmatched to any gene: 17. The germline V gene encodes CDR1 SGHVS and CDR2 FQNEAQ. The CDR3 protein is CASSHGTAGIGRQPQHF. CDR3 bases: TGTGCCAGCAGCCATGGGACAGCAGGGATTGGGAGGCAGCCCCAGCATTTT.

This clonotype was detected many times. The chain is built from TRBV13 and TRBJ2-7; 7 bases line up with TRBD1. The CDR3 consists of 15 residues. Germline CDR1 PRHDT, CDR2 FYEKMQ (reference sequence). Germline trimming cut 5 bases from V and 4 bases from J; bases unmatched to any gene: 11. The CDR3 nucleotides read TGTGCCAGCAGCGCCGGGACAGCTAGGGGTTACGAGCAGTACTTC. Translating gives CASSAGTARGYEQYF.

The chain recombines TRBV5-6 with TRBJ1-2; the match to TRBD1 covers 11 bases. The CDR3 consists of 14 residues. Germline V lookup: CDR1 SGHDT, CDR2 YYEEEE. Unmatched junction bases numbered 7, after V lost 4 bases and J lost 8 bases. The CDR3 DNA follows: TGTGCCAGCAGCCCAGGGACAGGGGGTCTCGGCTACACCTTC. Translation: CASSPGTGGLGYTF.

The chain uses TRBV28 and TRBJ2-3; no firm D call. CDR3 size: 10 residues. Germline lookup yields CDR1 MDHEN and CDR2 SYDVKM. V was shortened by 6 bases and J by 14 bases, with 12 bases between the two germline ends. DNA of the CDR3: TGTGCCAGCAGCTTTAAGTTTTTGTATTTT. Translated: CASSFKFLYF.